This TCR beta chain appears in the sequencing data of a study of cytomegalovirus exposure and HLA in healthy donors. Study-level points and caveats: Later analysis suggested most CMV-associated TCR beta chains were HLA-restricted.

The PCR made use of 60 Vbeta and 13 Jbeta primers. The table came from immunoSEQ multiplex PCR; TCRdb's copy has only in-frame clones and leaves some out. The table records over 150,000 clones, more than 80% of them present only once. V trimming: 6 bases; J trimming: 1 base; junction bases outside the gene matches: 5. Germline assignment: CDR1 SNHLY and CDR2 FYNNEI. The CDR3 has 16 amino acids. As for this clone: The antigen remains undetermined.

The sequencing sample was made of PBMCs. The V call is TRBV2, the J call TRBJ2-7; 14 bases are shared with TRBD2. This receptor was taken from a male donor in good health and CMV-seronegative. For the CDR3, the DNA is TGTGCCAGCAGGGGGACTAGCGGGAGTATTTCCTACGAGCAGTACTTC. Amino acid sequence: CASRGTSGSISYEQYF. Combining the CDR3 with reference TRBV2 and TRBJ2-7 gives the whole variable domain EPEVTQTPSHQVTQMGQEVILRCVPISNHLYFYWYRQILGQKVEFLVSFYNNEISEKSEIFDDQFSVERPDGSNFTLKIRSTKLEDSAMYFCASRGTSGSISYEQYFGPGTRLTVT.